A single sample gave rise to the 2 T cell receptor beta chains below, sequenced in a study of monozygotic twins with inflammatory bowel disease. TCRdb derives one entry per CDR3 protein from the 5' RACE reads, leaving out DNA. This specimen shows 160,000 or so distinct CDR3 sequences; the ten leading clones hold 2% to 3%. The sequencing sample was made of blood. The receptor source for this set is a human donor with ulcerative colitis or Crohn's disease, or a healthy co-twin of an affected twin (not recorded which).

This chain connects TRBV5-4 to TRBJ1-1. Germline V gene sequence: CDR1 SGHNT, CDR2 YYREEE (reference sequence). This CDR3 has 20 amino acids. The CDR3 reads CASSLYGRPGLPGGYTEAFF. The full variable domain, its missing parts supplied by reference TRBV5-4 and TRBJ1-1, is ETGVTQSPTHLIKTRGQQVTLRCSSQSGHNTVSWYQQALGQGPQFIFQYYREEENGRGNFPPRFSGLQFPNYSSELNVNALELDDSALYLCASSLYGRPGLPGGYTEAFFGQGTRLTVV.

V usage is TRBV5-4 and J usage is TRBJ2-5. Germline-derived CDR1 and CDR2 are SGHNT and YYREEE (reference sequence). The CDR3 sequence is 14 residues long. CDR3 in amino acids: CASSFSLGQETQYF. The full variable domain, rest sourced from reference TRBV5-4 and TRBJ2-5, is ETGVTQSPTHLIKTRGQQVTLRCSSQSGHNTVSWYQQALGQGPQFIFQYYREEENGRGNFPPRFSGLQFPNYSSELNVNALELDDSALYLCASSFSLGQETQYFGPGTRLLVL.